This TCR beta chain is from a study of blood T cell repertoires in COVID-19. Study information: Material from acute and convalescent COVID-19 was sourced from the United States, Italy and Spain.

The junction had 1 base not matched to a gene; V was cut back by 7 bases and J by 1 base. The CDR3 contains 13 residues. Germline lookup yields CDR1 SNHLY and CDR2 FYNNEI. This clone showed up just a few times. The data were produced by immunoSEQ multiplex PCR, yet TCRdb's version contains in-frame clones alone and is incomplete. This table holds nearly 350,000 clones, 80% to 90% found once. The sample was peripheral blood. The TCR originated in a woman between 50 and 59 years old with COVID-19, enrolled during active disease. This chain uses TRBV2 with TRBJ1-5; the match to TRBD1 covers 7 bases. DNA for the CDR3: TGTGCCAGCAAGGGGGCGAGCAATCAGCCCCAGCATTTT. Its translation: CASKGASNQPQHF. Using reference TRBV2 and TRBJ1-5 for the parts outside the CDR3, the full variable domain is EPEVTQTPSHQVTQMGQEVILRCVPISNHLYFYWYRQILGQKVEFLVSFYNNEISEKSEIFDDQFSVERPDGSNFTLKIRSTKLEDSAMYFCASKGASNQPQHFGDGTRLSIL.